This T cell receptor (beta chain) was found in a study of neurological immune-mediated disorders. This clonotype was counted ten times or more. One entry per CDR3 protein, called by TCRdb with MiXCR from the 5' RACE reads. The sample holds some 31,000 distinct CDR3 sequences, approximately 4.3% seen once. V gave up 9 bases and J gave up 7 bases, with 15 bases separating them. Per germline, CDR1 SNHLY and CDR2 FYNNEI. The CDR3 totals 13 residues. The chain joins TRBV2 to TRBJ2-2, with D possibly being TRBD1 or TRBD2 (5 bases each). The sequence was collected from a man between 18 and 35 years old in good health. Material: PBMCs. This chain's CDR3 is CASIFRGVGELFF. In DNA form, the CDR3 reads TGTGCCAGTATCTTTAGGGGAGTCGGGGAGCTGTTTTTT.